A selection of T cell receptor beta chains follows, all from one sample in a study of blood T cell repertoires in COVID-19. Repertoires were generated with immunoSEQ multiplex PCR, while TCRdb's copy carries only in-frame clones and drops some. Among roughly 140,000 clones listed, about 80% were seen once. Sequencing used peripheral blood. These receptors were obtained from a man between 60 and 75 years old with acute or convalescent COVID-19. The conserved cysteine and the conserved F or W are not part of the CDR3 here. The order of the fields is V gene, CDR3 protein.

TRBV6-5,ASGGAQPNEKLF
TRBV6-2/TRBV6-3,ASSYMIGQPNTGELF
TRBV6-2/TRBV6-3,ASSYKGPDNYGYT
TRBV28,ASSDRGMAF
TRBV7-7,ASSLGYGSAHQETQY
TRBV3-1/TRBV3-2,ASSHSQGGSSNSPLH
TRBV19,ASSFGTSYEQY
TRBV7-2,ASSLVGTGIYEQY
TRBV9,ASSVGTVSYEQY
TRBV10-3,AIGRGNEQY
TRBV10-3,ATSRTSGGETQY
TRBV5-6,ASSLQGYSGKLF
TRBV29-1,SVRLALEQF
TRBV10-3,AISDDSVNKQF
TRBV19,ASTRGGKETQY
TRBV7-9,ASSPRRGGDTGELF
TRBV4-2,ASSQGGAGGGEQF
TRBV7-9,AQTLGRSGNHEQY
TRBV28,ASSPTGQGRFSAF
TRBV11-1,ASSPNVMRNTEAF
TRBV27,ASSLMGQGDEQY
TRBV6-5,ASSYVGGTEAF
TRBV7-2,ASSSRMGAGNQPQH
TRBV6-2/TRBV6-3,ASSLLAGVAEQY
TRBV7-2,ASSLVAGGPYEQY
TRBV21-1,ASSKRPRLAGEGTDTQY
TRBV25-1,AIGQGGEQY
TRBV2,ASTRGGQLNSPLH
TRBV4-3,ASSQDDKGAYEQY
TRBV7-9,ASSLGTTGYEAF
TRBV4-3,ASSGGTEAF
TRBV30,AWSPSRLAGVGDTQY
TRBV19,ASSPNGLAGNTEAF
TRBV6-5,ATLGTGNYGYT
TRBV4-2,ASSPRGTGSYEAF
TRBV10-3,AISEGLGITDTQY
TRBV5-4,ASGTGQGAIGST
TRBV6-5,ASSYGAGPNTEAF
TRBV7-9,ASIPTGGNTGELF
TRBV4-3,ASSQAGPNQPQH
TRBV5-4,ASSLANRGNEQF
TRBV28,ASGYRRYEQY
TRBV5-1,ASSLGTSGRELGEQY
TRBV27,ASSLQGSEKLF
TRBV2,ASSVEVRGVKGIQY
TRBV2,ASVDRPSNQPQH
TRBV12-3/TRBV12-4,ASSYGQETQY
TRBV2,ASSENRGSHEQF
TRBV18,ASTRTGVGTEAF
TRBV7-2,ASSFGRGGTTRTDTQY
TRBV2,ASSERTGDQETQY
TRBV5-1,ASSLAVGVNEQF
TRBV6-5,ASRDTTGGNTIY
TRBV10-3,AISQNFQGDPFYGYT